The clone carrying this T cell receptor (beta chain) was seen at least ten times. One entry per CDR3 protein, called by TCRdb with MiXCR from the 5' RACE reads. The table records approximately 90,000 distinct CDR3 sequences, roughly 8.7% of them present only once. V lost 1 base, J lost 2 bases, and 9 bases lay in between. The CDR3 length is 14 residues. Per germline, CDR1 KGHSH and CDR2 LQKENI. The sample originates from a study of CD8 T cells in ankylosing spondylitis. This TCR was sampled from a male donor with ankylosing spondylitis or in good health (not recorded which). What was sequenced was blood, either unsorted or a sorted T cell fraction (not recorded which). This rearrangement joins TRBV18 to TRBJ2-7, with D unresolved. The CDR3 DNA reads as TGTGCCAGCTCACCACGGGAAGGGACCTACGAGCAGTACTTC. Translating it yields CASSPREGTYEQYF.